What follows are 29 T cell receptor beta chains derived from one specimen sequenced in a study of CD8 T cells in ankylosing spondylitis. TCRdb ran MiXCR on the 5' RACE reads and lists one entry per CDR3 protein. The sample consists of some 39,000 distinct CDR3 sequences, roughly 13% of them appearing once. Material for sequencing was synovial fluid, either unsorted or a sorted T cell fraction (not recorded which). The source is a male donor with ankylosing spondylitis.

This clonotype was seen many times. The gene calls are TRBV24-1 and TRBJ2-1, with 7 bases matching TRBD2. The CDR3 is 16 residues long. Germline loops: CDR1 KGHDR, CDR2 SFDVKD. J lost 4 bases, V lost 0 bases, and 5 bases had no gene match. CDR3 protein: CATSDLSSGDYNEQFF. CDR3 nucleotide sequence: TGTGCCACCAGTGATTTGTCTAGCGGAGATTACAATGAGCAGTTCTTC.

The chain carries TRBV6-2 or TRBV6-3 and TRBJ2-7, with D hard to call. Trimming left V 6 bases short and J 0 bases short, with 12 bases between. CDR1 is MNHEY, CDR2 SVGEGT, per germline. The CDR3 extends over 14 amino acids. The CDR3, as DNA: TGTGCCAGCAGCCTAGAGCGAGCCTCCTACGAGCAGTACTTC. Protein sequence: CASSLERASYEQYF.

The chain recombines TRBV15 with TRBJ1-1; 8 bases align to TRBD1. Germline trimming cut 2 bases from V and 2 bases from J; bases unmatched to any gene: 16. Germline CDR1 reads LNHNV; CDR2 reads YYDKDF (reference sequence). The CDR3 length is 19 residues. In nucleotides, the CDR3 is TGTGCCACCAGCAGAACCCTAGCGACAGGGGTCATAAAAAACACTGAAGCTTTCTTT. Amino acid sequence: CATSRTLATGVIKNTEAFF. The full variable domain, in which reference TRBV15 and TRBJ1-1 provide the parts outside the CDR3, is DAMVIQNPRYQVTQFGKPVTLSCSQTLNHNVMYWYQQKSSQAPKLLFHYYDKDFNNEADTPDNFQSRRPNTSFCFLDIRSPGLGDTAMYLCATSRTLATGVIKNTEAFFGQGTRLTVV.

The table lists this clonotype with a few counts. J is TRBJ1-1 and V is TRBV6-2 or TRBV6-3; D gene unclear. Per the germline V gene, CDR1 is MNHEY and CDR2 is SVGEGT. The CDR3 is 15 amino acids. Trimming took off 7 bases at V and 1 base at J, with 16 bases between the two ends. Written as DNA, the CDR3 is TGTGCCAGCAATGAGATGACGGAAGAGAACACTGAAGCTTTCTTT. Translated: CASNEMTEENTEAFF.

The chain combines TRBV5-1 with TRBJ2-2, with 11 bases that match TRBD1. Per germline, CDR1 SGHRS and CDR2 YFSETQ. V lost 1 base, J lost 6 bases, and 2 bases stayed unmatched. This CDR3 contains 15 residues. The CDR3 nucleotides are TGCGCCAGCAGCTTGTGGACAGGGGGCTCCGGGGAGCTGTTTTTT. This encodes CASSLWTGGSGELFF. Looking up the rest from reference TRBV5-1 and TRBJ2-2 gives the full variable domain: KAGVTQTPRYLIKTRGQQVTLSCSPISGHRSVSWYQQTPGQGLQFLFEYFSETQRNKGNFPGRFSGRQFSNSRSEMNVSTLELGDSALYLCASSLWTGGSGELFFGEGSRLTVL.

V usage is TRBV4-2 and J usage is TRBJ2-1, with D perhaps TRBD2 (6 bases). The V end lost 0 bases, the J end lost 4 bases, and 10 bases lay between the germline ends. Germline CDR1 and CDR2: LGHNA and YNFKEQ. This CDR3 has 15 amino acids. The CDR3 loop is CASSQESGTYNEQFF. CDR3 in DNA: TGTGCCAGCAGCCAAGAATCCGGGACTTACAATGAGCAGTTCTTC.

The CDR3 DNA reads TGTGCCAGCAGTTCACCGGGACAGGGAACAGATACGCAGTATTTT. It translates to CASSSPGQGTDTQYF. V usage is TRBV27 and J usage is TRBJ2-3; 9 nucleotides align to TRBD1. The germline V gene encodes CDR1 MNHEY and CDR2 SMNVEV (reference sequence). This CDR3 has 15 amino acids. The V segment lost 4 bases and the J segment 3 bases; nucleotides outside the gene matches: 5.

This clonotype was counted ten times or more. CDR3 sequence: CASSPGSLGAYEQYF. CDR3 nucleotide sequence: TGTGCCAGCAGCCCCGGGTCCCTCGGGGCCTACGAGCAGTACTTC. This rearrangement joins TRBV3-1 to TRBJ2-7; a weak D match, TRBD2 (5 bases). The CDR3 sequence is 15 residues long. Trimming cost V 4 bases and J 2 bases, with 15 bases left between them. Per germline, CDR1 LGHDT and CDR2 YNNKEL (reference sequence).

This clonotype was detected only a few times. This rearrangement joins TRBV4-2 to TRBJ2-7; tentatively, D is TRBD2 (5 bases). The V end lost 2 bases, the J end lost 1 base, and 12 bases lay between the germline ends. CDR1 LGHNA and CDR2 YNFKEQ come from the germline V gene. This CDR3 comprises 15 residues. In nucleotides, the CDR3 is TGTGCCAGCAGCCAACCTCTCCCGGGGTCCTACGAGCAGTACTTC. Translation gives CASSQPLPGSYEQYF.

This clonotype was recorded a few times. The DNA of the CDR3 is TGTGCCAGCAGCCAAGACAGGGGGCAGCTCTACGAGCAGTACTTC. Translation gives CASSQDRGQLYEQYF. The chain recombines TRBV11-2 with TRBJ2-7; 10 positions match TRBD1. V was clipped by 5 bases and J by 3 bases; unmatched bases: 7. Germline V CDR1 and CDR2: SGHAT, FQNNGV. The CDR3 has 15 amino acids.

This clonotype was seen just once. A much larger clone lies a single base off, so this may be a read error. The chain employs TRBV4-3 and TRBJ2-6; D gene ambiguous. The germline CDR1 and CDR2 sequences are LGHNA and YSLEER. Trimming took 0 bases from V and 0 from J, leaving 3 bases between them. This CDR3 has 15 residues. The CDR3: CASSQERSGANVLTF. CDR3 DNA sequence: TGCGCCAGCAGCCAAGAGCGCTCTGGGGCCAACGTCCTGACTTTC.

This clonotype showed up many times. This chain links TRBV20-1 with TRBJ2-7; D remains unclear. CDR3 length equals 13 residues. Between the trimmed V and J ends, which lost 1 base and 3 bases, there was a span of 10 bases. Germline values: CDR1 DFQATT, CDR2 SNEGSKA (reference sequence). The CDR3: CSARGQADYEQYF. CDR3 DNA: TGCAGTGCTAGAGGCCAGGCCGACTACGAGCAGTACTTC.

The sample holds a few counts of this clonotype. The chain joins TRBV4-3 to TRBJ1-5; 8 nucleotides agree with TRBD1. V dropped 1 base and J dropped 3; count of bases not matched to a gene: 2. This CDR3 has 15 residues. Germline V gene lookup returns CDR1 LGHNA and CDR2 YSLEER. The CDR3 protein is CASSQGTGFNQPQHF. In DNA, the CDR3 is TGCGCCAGCAGCCAAGGGACAGGGTTCAATCAGCCCCAGCATTTT.

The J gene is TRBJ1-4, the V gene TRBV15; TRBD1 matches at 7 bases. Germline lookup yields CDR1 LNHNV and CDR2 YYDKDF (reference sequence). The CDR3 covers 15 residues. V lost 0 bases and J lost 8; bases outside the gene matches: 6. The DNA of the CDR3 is TGTGCCACCAGCAGAGATCAGACAGGGCCCGAAAAACTGTTTTTT. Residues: CATSRDQTGPEKLFF.

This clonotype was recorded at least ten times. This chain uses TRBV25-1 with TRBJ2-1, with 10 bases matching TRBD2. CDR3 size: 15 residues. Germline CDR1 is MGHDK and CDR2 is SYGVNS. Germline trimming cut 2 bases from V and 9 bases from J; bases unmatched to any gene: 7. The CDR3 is CASSERTSGLFEQFF. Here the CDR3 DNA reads TGTGCCAGCAGTGAACGGACTAGCGGCCTTTTTGAGCAGTTCTTC. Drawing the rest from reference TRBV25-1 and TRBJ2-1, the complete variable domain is EADIYQTPRYLVIGTGKKITLECSQTMGHDKMYWYQQDPGMELHLIHYSYGVNSTEKGDLSSESTVSRIRTEHFPLTLESARPSHTSQYLCASSERTSGLFEQFFGPGTRLTVL.

CDR3: CASSLGGDAYEETQYF. In DNA, the CDR3 is TGTGCCAGCAGTTTAGGGGGGGACGCATATGAAGAGACCCAGTACTTC. V gene TRBV28 combines with J gene TRBJ2-5, with TRBD2 matching over 7 bases. CDR3 size: 16 residues. Germline V gene lookup returns CDR1 MDHEN and CDR2 SYDVKM. V trimming: 2 bases; J trimming: 3 bases; junction bases outside the gene matches: 9.

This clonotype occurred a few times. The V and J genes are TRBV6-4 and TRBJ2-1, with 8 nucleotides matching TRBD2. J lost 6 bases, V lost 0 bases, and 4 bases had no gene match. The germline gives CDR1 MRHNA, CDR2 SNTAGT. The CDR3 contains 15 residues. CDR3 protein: CASSDSAGAGNEQFF. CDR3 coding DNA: TGTGCCAGCAGTGACTCAGCGGGGGCGGGCAATGAGCAGTTCTTC.

This CDR3 is CASSPVGGNEAFF. The CDR3, as DNA: TGTGCCAGCAGCCCGGTTGGGGGGAATGAAGCTTTCTTT. The rearrangement uses TRBV4-2 and TRBJ1-1; D might be TRBD1 (5 bases). The ends were cut back, 4 bases at V and 7 bases at J, with 13 bases in the middle. Germline V CDR1 and CDR2: LGHNA, YNFKEQ. The CDR3 loop spans 13 amino acids.

In nucleotides, the CDR3 is TGTGCCAGCAGCCATGGACAGGGGAGGAGCTCCTACGAGCAGTACTTC. Its translation: CASSHGQGRSSYEQYF. The chain carries TRBV14 and TRBJ2-7; 9 bases fit TRBD1. This CDR3 has 16 residues. V shed 3 bases, J shed 0 bases, and the junction held 6 bases outside the gene matches. Germline-derived CDR1 and CDR2 are SGHDN and FVKESK.

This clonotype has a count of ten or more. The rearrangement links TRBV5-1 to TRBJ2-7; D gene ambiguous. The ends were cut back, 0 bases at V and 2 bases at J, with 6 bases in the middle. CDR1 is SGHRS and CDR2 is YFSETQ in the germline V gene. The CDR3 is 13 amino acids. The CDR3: CASSLDNAYEQYF. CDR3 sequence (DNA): TGCGCCAGCAGCTTGGACAACGCCTACGAGCAGTACTTC.

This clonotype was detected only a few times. CDR3 protein: CSATTRLDEQYF. The CDR3 nucleotides read TGCAGTGCTACTACCCGGCTGGACGAGCAGTACTTC. This chain joins TRBV20-1 and TRBJ2-7; D is ambiguous. This CDR3 is 12 amino acids long. Germline V CDR1 and CDR2: DFQATT, SNEGSKA (reference sequence). V shed 4 bases and J shed 5 bases, with 12 bases lying between them.

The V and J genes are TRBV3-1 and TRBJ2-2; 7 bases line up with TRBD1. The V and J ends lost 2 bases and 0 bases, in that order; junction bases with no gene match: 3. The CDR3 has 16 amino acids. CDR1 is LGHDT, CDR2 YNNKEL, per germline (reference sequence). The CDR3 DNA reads TGTGCCAGCAGCCAATGGACAGGCCCGAACACCGGGGAGCTGTTTTTT. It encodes CASSQWTGPNTGELFF.

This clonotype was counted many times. CDR3 in DNA: TGTGCCAGCAGCACCCTTACAGGGATCTACGAGCAGTACTTC. Amino acid sequence: CASSTLTGIYEQYF. V gene TRBV7-6 combines with J gene TRBJ2-7; the D gene is possibly TRBD1 (6 bases). The V gene lost 5 bases and the J gene lost 3 bases, with 14 bases spanning the gap. Germline lookup yields CDR1 SGHVS and CDR2 FNYEAQ. The CDR3 spans 14 residues.

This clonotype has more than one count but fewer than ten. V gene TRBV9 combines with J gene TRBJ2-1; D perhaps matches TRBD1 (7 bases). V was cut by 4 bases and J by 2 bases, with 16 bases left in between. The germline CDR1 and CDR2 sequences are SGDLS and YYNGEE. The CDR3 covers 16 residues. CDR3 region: CASSRTGDSTYNEQFF. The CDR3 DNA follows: TGTGCCAGCAGCCGGACGGGGGACAGCACCTACAATGAGCAGTTCTTC.

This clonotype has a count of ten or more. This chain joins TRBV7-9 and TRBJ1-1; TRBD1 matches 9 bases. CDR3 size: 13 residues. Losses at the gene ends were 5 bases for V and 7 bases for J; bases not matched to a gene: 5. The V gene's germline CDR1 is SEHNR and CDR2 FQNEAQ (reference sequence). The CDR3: CASSGQGRIEAFF. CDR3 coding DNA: TGTGCCAGCAGCGGACAGGGGAGAATTGAAGCTTTCTTT. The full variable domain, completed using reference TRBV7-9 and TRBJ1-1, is DTGVSQNPRHKITKRGQNVTFRCDPISEHNRLYWYRQTLGQGPEFLTYFQNEAQLEKSRLLSDRFSAERPKGSFSTLEIQRTEQGDSAMYLCASSGQGRIEAFFGQGTRLTVV.

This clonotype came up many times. The CDR3 region has the DNA TGTGCCAGCAGCCAAGTAAGAGGGGGTCGCGAGCAGTACTTC. Translated: CASSQVRGGREQYF. The V gene is TRBV3-1, the J gene TRBJ2-7; D perhaps matches TRBD1 (6 bases). The germline V and J ends were trimmed by 1 base and 6 bases, with 13 bases remaining between them. CDR3 length equals 14 residues. The germline CDR1 and CDR2 sequences are LGHDT and YNNKEL (reference sequence).

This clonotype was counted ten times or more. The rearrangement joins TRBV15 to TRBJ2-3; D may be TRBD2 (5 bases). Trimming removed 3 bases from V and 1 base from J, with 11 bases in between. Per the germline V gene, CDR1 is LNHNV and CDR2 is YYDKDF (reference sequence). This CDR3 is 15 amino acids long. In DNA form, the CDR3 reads TGTGCCACCAGCAGGGAGAGAGCGGGCACAGATACGCAGTATTTT. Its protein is CATSRERAGTDTQYF.

CDR3: CSVENHLGENYGYTF. CDR3 bases: TGCAGCGTTGAAAACCACCTGGGGGAGAACTATGGCTACACCTTC. The chain combines TRBV29-1 with TRBJ1-2, with D tentatively TRBD1 (5 bases). Germline CDR1 SQVTM, CDR2 ANQGSEA. V lost 2 bases to trimming and J lost 2 bases, with 15 bases between them. The CDR3 loop spans 15 amino acids.

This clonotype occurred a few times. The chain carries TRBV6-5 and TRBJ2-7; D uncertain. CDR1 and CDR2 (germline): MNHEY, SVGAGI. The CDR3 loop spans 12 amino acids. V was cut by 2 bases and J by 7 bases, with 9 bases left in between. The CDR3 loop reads CASSYLVGEQYF. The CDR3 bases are TGTGCCAGCAGTTACCTAGTCGGTGAGCAGTACTTC.